This T cell receptor beta chain was captured by sequencing in a study of early T cells in non-severe SARS-CoV-2 infection (dated by TCRdb to the early 2020s). For the study in its entirety: Because TCR sequencing relied on bulk RNA taken from unsorted whole blood, pairing of alpha and beta chains was not possible.

A case-control design nested within a healthcare worker cohort in London, UK, was used, with weekly nasopharyngeal swab PCR tests and blood sampling performed. Healthcare workers were enrolled in the week of the UK lockdown, from 23 to 31 March 2020, and were followed every week for up to roughly 16 weeks. Summary of the overall study and its limitations: Matching against VDJdb was skewed toward anti-spike CD8 responses, likely underestimated virus-specific expansions, and missed private and CD4 specificities.

This clonotype was seen many times. Its binding antigen is unknown. It has no much larger one-base neighbor in the sample; base qualities were not kept. Between the V and J ends, shortened by 0 bases and 4 bases respectively, the junction contains 15 bases. The germline V gene sets CDR1 to MNHEY and CDR2 to SVGEGT. From its cysteine to its phenylalanine, the CDR3 spans 17 amino acids. The only DNA kept is the CDR3, 51 bases in frame from the first base. The library was prepared using 5' RACE. Data came from a NextSeq 500. To correct for sequencing error and PCR bias, the TCR library protocol tagged individual cDNA molecules with unique molecular identifiers. Sequencing covered both TCR alpha and beta chains, and within each sample the abundances of alpha and beta sequences were tightly co-correlated. Regarding the original processing steps: Decombinator V4 was used to annotate the V gene, J gene and CDR3 of the TCR sequences. Expanded TCRs were defined as changing significantly between any two time points under a Poisson model with p below 0.0001. TCR abundances were normalised to the total number of TCRs sequenced per sample and were expressed as counts per million. MAIT TCRs were defined by TRAV1-2 paired with TRAJ12, TRAJ20 or TRAJ33, and iNKT TCRs by TRAV10 paired with TRAJ18. A search of VDJdb, accessed on 1 November 2021, was run for TCRs annotated to CMV, EBV and SARS-CoV-2, with TCRs annotated for multiple antigens excluded. In-frame beta chains were kept once TCRdb had trimmed the public reads at Q25 with fastp and called clones with MiXCR. Each record represents a unique CDR3 protein, reported with the most common genes and DNA among its rows. Here the V and J calls rest on TCRdb's processing, not on the authors' analysis. A total of about 28,000 distinct CDR3 sequences appear in this sample, under 5.5% of them only once. The ten largest clones capture about 6% of the sample.

The rearrangement joined TRBV6-2 or TRBV6-3 to TRBJ2-2; the D gene is possibly TRBD1 or TRBD2, with 5 bases matching each. The input for sequencing was whole blood, taken at baseline. The receptor comes from an adult who was a healthcare worker with PCR-confirmed SARS-CoV-2 infection or an uninfected control (not recorded which). The CDR3 region has the sequence CASSYSMSRAGTGELFF. The DNA sequence follows: TGTGCCAGCAGTTACTCGATGTCCAGGGCGGGCACCGGGGAGCTGTTTTTT.